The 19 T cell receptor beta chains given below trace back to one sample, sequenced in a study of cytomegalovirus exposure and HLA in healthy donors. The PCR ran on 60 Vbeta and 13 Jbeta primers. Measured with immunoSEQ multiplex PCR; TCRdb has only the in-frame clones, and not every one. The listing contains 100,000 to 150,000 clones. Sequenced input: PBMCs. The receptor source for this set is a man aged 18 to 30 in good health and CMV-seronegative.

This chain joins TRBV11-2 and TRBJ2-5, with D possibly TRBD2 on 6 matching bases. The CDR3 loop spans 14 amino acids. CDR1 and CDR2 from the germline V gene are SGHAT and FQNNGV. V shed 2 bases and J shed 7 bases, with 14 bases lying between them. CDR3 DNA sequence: TGTGCCAGCAGCTTAATGGATGGGGGGTGGACCCAGTACTTC. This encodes CASSLMDGGWTQYF. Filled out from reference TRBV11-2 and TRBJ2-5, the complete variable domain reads EAGVAQSPRYKIIEKRQSVAFWCNPISGHATLYWYQQILGQGPKLLIQFQNNGVVDDSQLPKDRFSAERLKGVDSTLKIQPAKLEDSAVYLCASSLMDGGWTQYFGPGTRLLVL.

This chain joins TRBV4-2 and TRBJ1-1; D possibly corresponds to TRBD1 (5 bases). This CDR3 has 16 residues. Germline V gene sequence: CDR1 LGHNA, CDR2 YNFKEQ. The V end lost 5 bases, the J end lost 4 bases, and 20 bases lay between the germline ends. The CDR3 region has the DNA TGTGCCAGCAGCAATCGCATTAGGTCGGGGGGCACTGAAGCTTTCTTT. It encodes CASSNRIRSGGTEAFF.

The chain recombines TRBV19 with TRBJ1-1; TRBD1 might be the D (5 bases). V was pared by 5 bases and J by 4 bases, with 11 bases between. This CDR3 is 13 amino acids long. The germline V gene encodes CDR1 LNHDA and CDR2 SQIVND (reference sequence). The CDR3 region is CASSLLGGTEAFF. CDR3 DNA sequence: TGTGCCAGTAGTCTACTGGGGGGCACTGAAGCTTTCTTT.

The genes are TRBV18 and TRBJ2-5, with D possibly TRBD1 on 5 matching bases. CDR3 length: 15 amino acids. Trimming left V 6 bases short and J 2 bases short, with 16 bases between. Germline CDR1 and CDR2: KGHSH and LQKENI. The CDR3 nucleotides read TGTGCCAGCTCCCCCTCAACAGGTTATCAAGAGACCCAGTACTTC. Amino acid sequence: CASSPSTGYQETQYF.

Here the CDR3 reads CASSKPRDSVKAFF. The DNA for the CDR3 is TGTGCCAGCAGCAAGCCCCGGGACAGCGTAAAAGCTTTCTTT. V usage is TRBV5-4 and J usage is TRBJ1-1, with TRBD1 matching over 7 bases. Looked up from germline, CDR1 is SGHNT and CDR2 is YYREEE (reference sequence). Trimming at V came to 4 bases and at J to 9 bases, leaving 12 bases not matched to a gene. There are 14 residues in the CDR3.

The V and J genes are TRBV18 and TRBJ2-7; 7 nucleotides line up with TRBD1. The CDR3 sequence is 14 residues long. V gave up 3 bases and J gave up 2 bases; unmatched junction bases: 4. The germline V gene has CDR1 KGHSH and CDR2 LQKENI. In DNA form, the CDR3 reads TGTGCCAGCTCACCCACAGGGGAACCCTACGAGCAGTACTTC. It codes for CASSPTGEPYEQYF.

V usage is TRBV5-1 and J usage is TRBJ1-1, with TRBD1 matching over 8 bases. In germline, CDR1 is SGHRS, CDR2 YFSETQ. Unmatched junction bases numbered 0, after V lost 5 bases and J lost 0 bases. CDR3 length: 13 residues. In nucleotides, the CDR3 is TGCGCCAGCAGGACAGGGGTGAACACTGAAGCTTTCTTT. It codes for CASRTGVNTEAFF.

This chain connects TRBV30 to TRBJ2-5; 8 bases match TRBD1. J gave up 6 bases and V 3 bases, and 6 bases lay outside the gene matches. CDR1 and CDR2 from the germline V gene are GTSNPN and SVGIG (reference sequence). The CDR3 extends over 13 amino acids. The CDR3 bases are TGTGCCTGGAGCGAAGACAGGGGACAGACCCAGTACTTC. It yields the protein CAWSEDRGQTQYF.

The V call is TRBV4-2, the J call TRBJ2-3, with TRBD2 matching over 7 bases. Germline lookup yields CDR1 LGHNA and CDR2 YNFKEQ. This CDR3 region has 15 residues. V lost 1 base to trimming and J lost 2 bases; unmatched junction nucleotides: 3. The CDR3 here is CASSQGSGDTDTQYF. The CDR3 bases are TGTGCCAGCAGCCAAGGGAGCGGGGACACAGATACGCAGTATTTT.

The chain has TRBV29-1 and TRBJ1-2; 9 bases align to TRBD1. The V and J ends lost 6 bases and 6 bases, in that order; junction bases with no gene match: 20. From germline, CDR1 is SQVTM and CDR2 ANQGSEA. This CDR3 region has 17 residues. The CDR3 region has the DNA TGCAGCGTCGAGAGCCAACCGGGACAGGGTTCCTTTGATGGCTACACCTTC. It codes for CSVESQPGQGSFDGYTF.

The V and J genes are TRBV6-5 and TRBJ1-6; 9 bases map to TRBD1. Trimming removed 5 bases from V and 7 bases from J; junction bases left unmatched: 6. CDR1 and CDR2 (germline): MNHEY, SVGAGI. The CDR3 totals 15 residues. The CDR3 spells CASSPQGAENSPLHF. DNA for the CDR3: TGTGCCAGCAGTCCACAGGGGGCCGAGAATTCACCCCTCCACTTT.

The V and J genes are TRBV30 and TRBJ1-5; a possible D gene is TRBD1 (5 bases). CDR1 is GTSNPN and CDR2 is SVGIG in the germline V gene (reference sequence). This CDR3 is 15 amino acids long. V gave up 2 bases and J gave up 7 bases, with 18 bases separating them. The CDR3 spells CAWSPGPGSKQPQHF. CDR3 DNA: TGTGCCTGGAGTCCTGGGCCAGGGTCCAAACAGCCCCAGCATTTT.

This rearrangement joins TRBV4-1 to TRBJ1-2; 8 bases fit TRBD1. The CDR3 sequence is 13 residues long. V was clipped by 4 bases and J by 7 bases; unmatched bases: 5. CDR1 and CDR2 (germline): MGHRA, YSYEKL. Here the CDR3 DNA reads TGCGCCAGCAGCCCGGCCGACAGGGGTGGCTACACCTTC. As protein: CASSPADRGGYTF.

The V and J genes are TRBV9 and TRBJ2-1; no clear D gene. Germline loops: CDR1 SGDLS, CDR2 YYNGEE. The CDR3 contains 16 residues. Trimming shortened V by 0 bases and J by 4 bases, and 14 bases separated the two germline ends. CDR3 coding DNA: TGTGCCAGCAGCGTAGCCAGCGCCCGTCTATACAATGAGCAGTTCTTC. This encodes CASSVASARLYNEQFF.

CDR3 protein: CASSPTESGEQFF. DNA of the CDR3: TGTGCCAGCAGTCCGACCGAGTCGGGTGAGCAGTTCTTC. V gene TRBV28 combines with J gene TRBJ2-1; D is undetermined. Between the trimmed V and J ends, which lost 5 bases and 9 bases, there was a span of 14 bases. This CDR3 is 13 amino acids long. Germline V gene data show CDR1 as MDHEN and CDR2 as SYDVKM.

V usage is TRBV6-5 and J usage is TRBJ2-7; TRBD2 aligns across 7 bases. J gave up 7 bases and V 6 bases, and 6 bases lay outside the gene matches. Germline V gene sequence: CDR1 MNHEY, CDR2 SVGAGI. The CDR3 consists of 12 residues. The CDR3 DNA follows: TGTGCCAGCAGACCCTGGGGGGGTGAGCAGTACTTC. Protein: CASRPWGGEQYF.

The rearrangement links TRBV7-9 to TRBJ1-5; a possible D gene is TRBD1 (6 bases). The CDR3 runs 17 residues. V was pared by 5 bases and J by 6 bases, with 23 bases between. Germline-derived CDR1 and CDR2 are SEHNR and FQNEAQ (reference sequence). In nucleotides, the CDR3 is TGTGCCAGCAGCCCGAGCGGGGGCCCGGAGGGTACTCAGCCCCAGCATTTT. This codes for CASSPSGGPEGTQPQHF.

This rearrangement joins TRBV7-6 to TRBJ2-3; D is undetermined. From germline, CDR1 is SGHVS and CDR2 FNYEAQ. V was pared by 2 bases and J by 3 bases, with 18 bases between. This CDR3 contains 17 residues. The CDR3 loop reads CASSLKVGYSGTDTQYF. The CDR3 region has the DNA TGTGCCAGCAGCTTAAAGGTTGGGTACAGTGGGACAGATACGCAGTATTTT.

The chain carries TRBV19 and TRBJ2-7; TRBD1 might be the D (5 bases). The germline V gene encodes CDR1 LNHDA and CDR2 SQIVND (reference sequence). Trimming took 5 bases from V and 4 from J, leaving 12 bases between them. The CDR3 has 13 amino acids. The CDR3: CASSQADSYEQYF. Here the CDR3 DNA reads TGTGCCAGTAGTCAAGCAGACAGTTACGAGCAGTACTTC.